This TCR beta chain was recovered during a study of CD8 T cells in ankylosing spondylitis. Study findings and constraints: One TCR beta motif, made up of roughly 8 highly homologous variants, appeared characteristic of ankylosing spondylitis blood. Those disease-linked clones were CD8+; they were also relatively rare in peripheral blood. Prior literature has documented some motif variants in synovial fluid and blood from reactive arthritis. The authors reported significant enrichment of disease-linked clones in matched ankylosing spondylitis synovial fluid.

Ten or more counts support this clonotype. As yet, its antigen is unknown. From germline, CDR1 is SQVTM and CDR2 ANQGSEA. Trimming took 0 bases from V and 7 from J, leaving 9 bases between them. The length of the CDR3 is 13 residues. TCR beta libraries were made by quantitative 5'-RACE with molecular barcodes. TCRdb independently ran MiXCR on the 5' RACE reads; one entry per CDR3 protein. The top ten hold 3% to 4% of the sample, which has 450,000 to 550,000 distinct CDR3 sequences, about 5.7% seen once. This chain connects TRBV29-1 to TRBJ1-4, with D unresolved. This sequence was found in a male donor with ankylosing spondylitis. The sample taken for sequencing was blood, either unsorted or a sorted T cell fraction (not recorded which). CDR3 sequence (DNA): TGCAGCGTTGAAGATCGGTTCAGTGAAAAACTGTTTTTT. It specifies CSVEDRFSEKLFF.